The next 13 T cell receptor beta chains were all read from a single sample in a study of blood T cell repertoires in COVID-19. Using immunoSEQ multiplex PCR, the repertoire was profiled, and TCRdb retains in-frame clones only, with some absent. The repertoire consists of over 60,000 clones, with about 88% occurring once and the leading ten covering roughly 1%. Sequencing was performed on peripheral blood. These receptors came from a man aged 65 to 85 with acute or convalescent COVID-19.

This clone has a handful of counts. The genes are TRBV7-8 and TRBJ2-2; 10 nucleotides agree with TRBD2. CDR1 is SGHVS, CDR2 FQNEAQ, per germline. V shed 5 bases and J 3 bases; nucleotides not matched to a gene: 6. The CDR3 extends over 16 amino acids. The CDR3 DNA reads TGTGCCAGCAGCACCAGGACTAGCGGTTACACCGGGGAGCTGTTTTTT. It yields the protein CASSTRTSGYTGELFF.

V gene TRBV6-5 combines with J gene TRBJ2-2; 9 bases agree with TRBD2. CDR1 and CDR2 (germline): MNHEY, SVGAGI. The CDR3 consists of 15 residues. Losses at the gene ends were 7 bases for V and 7 bases for J; bases not matched to a gene: 10. The chain's CDR3 is CASMYPAGGYGELFF. The CDR3 nucleotides read TGTGCCAGCATGTATCCAGCGGGGGGTTACGGGGAGCTGTTTTTT.

This rearrangement joins TRBV27 to TRBJ2-1; D is possibly TRBD1 (5 bases). The CDR3 covers 15 residues. Deletions cut 0 bases from V and 0 bases from J, with 6 bases between. The germline V gene has CDR1 MNHEY and CDR2 SMNVEV (reference sequence). This CDR3 reads CASSLSRGSYNEQFF. The CDR3 bases are TGTGCCAGCAGTTTATCTAGGGGCTCCTACAATGAGCAGTTCTTC.

Here the CDR3 reads CASSPLAGVSNEQFF. The CDR3 coding sequence is TGTGCCAGCAGCCCACTAGCGGGAGTATCCAATGAGCAGTTCTTC. J is TRBJ2-1 and V is TRBV7-2; 11 bases map to TRBD2. This CDR3 contains 15 residues. CDR1 and CDR2 from the germline V gene are SGHTA and FQGNSA. Trimming took 5 bases from V and 6 from J; bases not matched to a gene: 6.

V gene TRBV5-1 combines with J gene TRBJ1-2; D perhaps matches TRBD1 (5 bases). This CDR3 spans 16 amino acids. From germline, CDR1 is SGHRS and CDR2 YFSETQ. The V end was cut by 0 bases, the J end by 0 bases, with 12 bases between. CDR3 bases: TGCGCCAGCAGCTTGGCCGGGGGGGTAGCTAACTATGGCTACACCTTC. Translation gives CASSLAGGVANYGYTF.

A single count supports this clone. J is TRBJ1-2 and V is TRBV19; D remains unclear. CDR3 length equals 12 residues. Trimming took off 3 bases at V and 3 bases at J, with 5 bases between the two ends. Germline CDR1 LNHDA, CDR2 SQIVND (reference sequence). The CDR3 region is CASSIPDYGYTF. DNA for the CDR3: TGTGCCAGTAGTATCCCCGACTATGGCTACACCTTC.

This clone was counted between two and nine times. The rearrangement links TRBV6-5 to TRBJ2-7, with 8 bases aligning to TRBD2. V was clipped by 8 bases and J by 2 bases; unmatched bases: 5. The CDR3 spans 13 residues. The germline V gene has CDR1 MNHEY and CDR2 SVGAGI. For the CDR3, the DNA is TGTGCCAGCCGGGGGGGGACAACCTACGAGCAGTACTTC. Protein product: CASRGGTTYEQYF.

The chain has TRBV11-3 and TRBJ2-1; D is perhaps TRBD2 (7 bases). This CDR3 is built from 19 residues. Trimming stripped 1 base from V and 9 bases from J, with 28 bases between. Germline CDR1 is SGHNT and CDR2 is YENEEA. CDR3 coding DNA: TGTGCCAGCAGCTTAGGACCAAACCAAAGGGGGGGGCCTCACAGTGAGCAGTTCTTC. Protein product: CASSLGPNQRGGPHSEQFF.

This rearrangement joins TRBV9 to TRBJ1-3; D perhaps matches TRBD1 (5 bases). The CDR3 has 16 amino acids. With 2 bases removed from V and 4 bases from J, the gap between germline ends came to 16 bases. Germline V lookup: CDR1 SGDLS, CDR2 YYNGEE. The DNA for the CDR3 is TGTGCCAGCAGCGTCCGGGGGGAGTCTTCGGGAAACACCATATATTTT. It encodes CASSVRGESSGNTIYF.

The chain couples TRBV3-1 (or the pseudogene TRBV3-2) to TRBJ2-1; 7 bases line up with TRBD2. The CDR3 contains 17 residues. Unmatched junction bases numbered 13, after V lost 0 bases and J lost 8 bases. Per germline, CDR1 LGHDT and CDR2 YNNKEL (reference sequence). As DNA, the CDR3 is TGTGCCAGCAGCCAAGATCTAGGTCTAGCGGCGGGGGATGAGCAGTTCTTC. Translation: CASSQDLGLAAGDEQFF.

This chain connects TRBV2 to TRBJ2-5; 7 positions agree with TRBD1. Germline trimming cut 4 bases from V and 11 bases from J; bases unmatched to any gene: 7. The V gene's germline CDR1 is SNHLY and CDR2 FYNNEI. This CDR3 region has 12 residues. DNA for the CDR3: TGTGCCAGCAGTGTACAGGGGCAGGCACAGTACTTC. Its translation: CASSVQGQAQYF. Drawing the rest from reference TRBV2 and TRBJ2-5, the complete variable domain is EPEVTQTPSHQVTQMGQEVILRCVPISNHLYFYWYRQILGQKVEFLVSFYNNEISEKSEIFDDQFSVERPDGSNFTLKIRSTKLEDSAMYFCASSVQGQAQYFGPGTRLLVL.

This clone was seen a single time. The chain uses TRBV6-5 and TRBJ2-7; 13 bases are shared with TRBD2. Trimming removed 6 bases from V and 10 bases from J; junction bases left unmatched: 12. CDR1 is MNHEY, CDR2 SVGAGI, per germline. The CDR3 runs 15 residues. CDR3 sequence reads: CASRGTSGIQQPQYF. CDR3 sequence (DNA): TGTGCCAGCAGGGGGACTAGCGGGATTCAACAACCTCAGTACTTC.

The chain uses TRBV5-6 and TRBJ2-7, with 10 bases matching TRBD2. CDR3 length: 15 residues. The germline CDR1 and CDR2 sequences are SGHDT and YYEEEE. The J segment lost 3 bases and the V segment lost 1 base, leaving 4 bases of the junction unmatched. CDR3 in amino acids: CASSLYSSGGYEQYF. The CDR3 coding sequence is TGTGCCAGCAGCTTGTATTCTAGCGGGGGCTACGAGCAGTACTTC.